The T cell receptor beta chain under discussion was sequenced for a study of shared clonotypes between healthy human individuals. Study overall: Researchers assigned three CD4 naive, three CD4 memory, two CD8 naive and one CD8 memory plate to each donor.

CDR3 length: 15 residues. The germline V and J ends were trimmed by 6 bases and 3 bases, with 17 bases remaining between them. Germline V gene lookup returns CDR1 MNHNS and CDR2 SASEGT. Evenly divided among several immunoSEQ plates was the genomic DNA of each subset. Profiling relied on immunoSEQ multiplex PCR, and the TCRdb table lists in-frame clones only, not all of them. This table holds some 1,100,000 clones, about 84% found once. Sequenced sample: memory CD4+ T cells from PBMCs. The subset was: CD45RA-negative fraction. The chain links TRBV6-1 to TRBJ1-1; D is ambiguous. The TCR was taken from a man in his late teens or twenties in good health. Some clones in this sample may be carry-over from other donors' samples. In nucleotides, the CDR3 is TGTGCCAGCAGGGGAAGGATGAATGTCGACACTGAAGCTTTCTTT. Its translation is CASRGRMNVDTEAFF.